This T cell receptor beta chain was identified during a study of blood T cell repertoires in COVID-19. Study-wide context: Acute-phase and convalescent COVID-19 samples originated in the United States, Italy and Spain. Nucleic acid was either cDNA or gDNA, and it came from T cells, B-cell-depleted T cells, or PBMCs.

Some clones are missing from TCRdb's copy, which holds only in-frame ones; the method was immunoSEQ multiplex PCR. Of some 210,000 clones in the sample, around four fifths are singletons; the top ten hold approximately 8%. CDR1 is SGHAT and CDR2 is FQNNGV in the germline V gene. This CDR3 contains 16 residues. Trimming pared 5 bases from V and 9 bases from J, leaving 23 bases between. This TCR was sampled from a woman aged 50 to 60 with active or convalescent COVID-19. The chain couples TRBV11-2 to TRBJ1-3, with a possible D match to TRBD1 (6 bases). Sequencing was done on a sample of peripheral blood. CDR3 protein: CASSPGSGGAEGTIYF. CDR3 in DNA: TGTGCCAGCAGCCCCGGTTCGGGGGGGGCTGAAGGCACCATATATTTT.